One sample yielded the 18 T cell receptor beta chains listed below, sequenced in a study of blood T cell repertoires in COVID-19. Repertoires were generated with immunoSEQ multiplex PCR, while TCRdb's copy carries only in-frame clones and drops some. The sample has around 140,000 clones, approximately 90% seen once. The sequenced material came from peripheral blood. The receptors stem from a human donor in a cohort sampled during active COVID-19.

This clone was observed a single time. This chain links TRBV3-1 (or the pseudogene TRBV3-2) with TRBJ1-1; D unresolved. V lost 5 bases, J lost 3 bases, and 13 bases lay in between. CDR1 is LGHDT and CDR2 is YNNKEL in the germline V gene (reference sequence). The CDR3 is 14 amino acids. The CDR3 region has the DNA TGTGCCAGCAGCTCAGGAGGGTTAGACACTGAAGCTTTCTTT. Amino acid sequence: CASSSGGLDTEAFF.

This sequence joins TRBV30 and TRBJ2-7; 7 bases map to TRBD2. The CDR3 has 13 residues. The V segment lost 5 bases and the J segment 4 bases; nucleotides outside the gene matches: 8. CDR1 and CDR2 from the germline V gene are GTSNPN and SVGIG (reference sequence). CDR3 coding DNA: TGTGCCTGGGTGCGCGGCGGGGGATACGAGCAGTACTTC. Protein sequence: CAWVRGGGYEQYF.

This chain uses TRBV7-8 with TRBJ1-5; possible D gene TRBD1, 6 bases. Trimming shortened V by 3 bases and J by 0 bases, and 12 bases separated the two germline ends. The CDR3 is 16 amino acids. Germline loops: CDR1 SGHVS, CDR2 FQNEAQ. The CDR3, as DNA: TGTGCCAGCAGCTTTAACAGGGTCGATAGCAATCAGCCCCAGCATTTT. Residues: CASSFNRVDSNQPQHF.

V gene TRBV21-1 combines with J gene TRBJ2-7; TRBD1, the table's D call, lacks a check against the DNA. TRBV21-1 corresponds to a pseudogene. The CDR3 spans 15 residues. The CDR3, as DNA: TGTGCCAGCAGCTACCGGGACAGGATCTACTACGAGCAGTACTTC. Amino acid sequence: CASSYRDRIYYEQYF.

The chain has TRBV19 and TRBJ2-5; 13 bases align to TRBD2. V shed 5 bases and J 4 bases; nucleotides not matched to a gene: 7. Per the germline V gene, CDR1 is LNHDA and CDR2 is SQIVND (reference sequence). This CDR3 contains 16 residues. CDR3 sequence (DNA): TGTGCCAGTAGTCCCTTACTAGCGGGGGGGATAGAGACCCAGTACTTC. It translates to CASSPLLAGGIETQYF.

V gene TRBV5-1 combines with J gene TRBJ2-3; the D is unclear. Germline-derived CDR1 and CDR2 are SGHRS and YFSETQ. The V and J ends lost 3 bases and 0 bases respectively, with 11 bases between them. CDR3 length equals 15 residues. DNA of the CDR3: TGCGCCAGCAGCTCTAAGAGCGTGAGCACAGATACGCAGTATTTT. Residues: CASSSKSVSTDTQYF.

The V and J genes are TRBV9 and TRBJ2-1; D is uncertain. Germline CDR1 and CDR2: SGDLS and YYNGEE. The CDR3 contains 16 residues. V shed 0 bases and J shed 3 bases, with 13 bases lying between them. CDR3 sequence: CASSVVRSANYNEQFF. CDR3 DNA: TGTGCCAGCAGCGTAGTACGAAGCGCAAACTACAATGAGCAGTTCTTC. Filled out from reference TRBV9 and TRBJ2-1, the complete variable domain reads DSGVTQTPKHLITATGQRVTLRCSPRSGDLSVYWYQQSLDQGLQFLIQYYNGEERAKGNILERFSAQQFPDLHSELNLSSLELGDSALYFCASSVVRSANYNEQFFGPGTRLTVL.

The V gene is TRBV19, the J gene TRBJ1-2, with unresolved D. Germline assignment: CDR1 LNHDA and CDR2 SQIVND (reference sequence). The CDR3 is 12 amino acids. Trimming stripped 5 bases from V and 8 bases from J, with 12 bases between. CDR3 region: CASSLNDRGYTF. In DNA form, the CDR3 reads TGTGCCAGTAGTTTAAACGATCGGGGCTACACCTTC.

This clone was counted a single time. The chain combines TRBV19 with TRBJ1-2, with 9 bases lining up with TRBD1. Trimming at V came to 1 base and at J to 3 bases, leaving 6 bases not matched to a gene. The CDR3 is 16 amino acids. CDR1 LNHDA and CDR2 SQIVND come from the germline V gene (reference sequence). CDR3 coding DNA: TGTGCCAGTAGTATAGCCTGGACAGGGGCCTACTATGGCTACACCTTC. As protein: CASSIAWTGAYYGYTF. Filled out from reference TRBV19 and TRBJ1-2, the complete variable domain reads DGGITQSPKYLFRKEGQNVTLSCEQNLNHDAMYWYRQDPGQGLRLIYYSQIVNDFQKGDIAEGYSVSREKKESFPLTVTSAQKNPTAFYLCASSIAWTGAYYGYTFGSGTRLTVV.

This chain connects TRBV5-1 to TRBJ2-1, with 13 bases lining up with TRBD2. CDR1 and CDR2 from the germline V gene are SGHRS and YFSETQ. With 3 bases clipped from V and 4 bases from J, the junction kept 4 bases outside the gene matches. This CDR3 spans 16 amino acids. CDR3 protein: CASSSTTSGGYNEQFF. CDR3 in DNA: TGCGCCAGCAGCTCGACGACTAGCGGGGGGTACAATGAGCAGTTCTTC.

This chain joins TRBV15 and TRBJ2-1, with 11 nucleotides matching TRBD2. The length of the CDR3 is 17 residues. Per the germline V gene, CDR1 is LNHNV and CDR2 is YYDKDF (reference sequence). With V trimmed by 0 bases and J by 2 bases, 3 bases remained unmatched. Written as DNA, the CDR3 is TGTGCCACCAGCAGAGAGCTACTAGCGGGGGCCTACAATGAGCAGTTCTTC. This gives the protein CATSRELLAGAYNEQFF.

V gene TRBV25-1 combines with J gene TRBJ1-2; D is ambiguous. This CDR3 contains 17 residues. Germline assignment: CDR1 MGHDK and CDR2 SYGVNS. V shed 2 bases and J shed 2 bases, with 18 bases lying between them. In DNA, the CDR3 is TGTGCCAGCAGTGAAGAGGAGGGTTTGGGTCCCAACTATGGCTACACCTTC. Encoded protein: CASSEEEGLGPNYGYTF.

CDR3 sequence reads: CASSGAGEGEGPFYEQYF. The CDR3 DNA is TGTGCCAGCAGTGGCGCCGGGGAGGGTGAGGGACCGTTCTACGAGCAGTACTTC. The genes are TRBV6-1 and TRBJ2-7, with TRBD2 matching over 7 bases. CDR1 MNHNS and CDR2 SASEGT come from the germline V gene. The CDR3 consists of 18 residues. V shed 4 bases and J 3 bases; nucleotides not matched to a gene: 18.

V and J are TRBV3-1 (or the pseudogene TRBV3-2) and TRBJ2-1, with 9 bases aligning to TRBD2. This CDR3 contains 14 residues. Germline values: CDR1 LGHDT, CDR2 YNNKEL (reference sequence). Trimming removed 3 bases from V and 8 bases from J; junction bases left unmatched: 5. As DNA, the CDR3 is TGTGCCAGCAGCCAGTTGCGGGGGGGCGATGAGCAGTTCTTC. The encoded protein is CASSQLRGGDEQFF.

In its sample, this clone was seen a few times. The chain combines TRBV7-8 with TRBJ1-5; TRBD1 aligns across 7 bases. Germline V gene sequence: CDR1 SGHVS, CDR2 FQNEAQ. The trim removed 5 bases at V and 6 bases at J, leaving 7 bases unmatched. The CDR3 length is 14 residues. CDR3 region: CASSRRQGGQPQHF. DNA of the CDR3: TGTGCCAGCAGCCGAAGACAGGGCGGTCAGCCCCAGCATTTT.

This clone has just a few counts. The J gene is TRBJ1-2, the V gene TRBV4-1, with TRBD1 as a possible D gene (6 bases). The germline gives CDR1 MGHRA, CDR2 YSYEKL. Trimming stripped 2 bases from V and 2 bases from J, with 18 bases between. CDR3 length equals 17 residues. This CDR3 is CASSQYVPRGGNYGYTF. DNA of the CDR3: TGCGCCAGCAGCCAATACGTCCCCAGGGGTGGGAACTATGGCTACACCTTC.

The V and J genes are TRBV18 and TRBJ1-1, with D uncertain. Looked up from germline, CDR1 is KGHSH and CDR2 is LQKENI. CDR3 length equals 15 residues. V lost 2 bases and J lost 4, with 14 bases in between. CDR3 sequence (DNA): TGTGCCAGCTCACCAAACGAGGAGGGAGGCACTGAAGCTTTCTTT. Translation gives CASSPNEEGGTEAFF.

This chain's CDR3 is CASSLVRGGAGTDTQYF. CDR3 coding DNA: TGTGCCAGCAGCTTAGTCCGCGGGGGGGCGGGCACAGATACGCAGTATTTT. The chain uses TRBV7-2 and TRBJ2-3, with TRBD2 matching 9 bases. Germline values: CDR1 SGHTA, CDR2 FQGNSA. The CDR3 is made up of 17 amino acids. V trimming: 1 base; J trimming: 1 base; junction bases outside the gene matches: 6.